This entry describes one T cell receptor (beta chain). This specimen belongs to a study of shared clonotypes between healthy human individuals. Selected positively for CCR7 and CD45RO-negative, naive CD8 cells excluded terminally differentiated effector memory CD45RA+ cells. The CDR3 totals 15 residues. Germline V gene data show CDR1 as MNHEY and CDR2 as SVGAGI. The trim removed 5 bases at V and 3 bases at J, leaving 9 bases unmatched. Method: immunoSEQ multiplex PCR; TCRdb's copy keeps in-frame clones and lacks some. The sample lists over 800,000 clones, around 92% occurring once. Sample: naive CD8+ T cells sorted from blood. This chain links TRBV6-5 with TRBJ2-7; TRBD2 matches 8 bases. The sequence came from a man in his thirties or forties in good health. The CDR3, as DNA: TGTGCCAGCAGTCCAACCCTAACTAGCGGCTACGAGCAGTACTTC. Translated, it gives CASSPTLTSGYEQYF.